The 30 T cell receptor beta chains in this list originate from one sample, sequenced in a study of graft-versus-host responses after intestinal transplantation. Measured with immunoSEQ multiplex PCR; TCRdb has only the in-frame clones, and not every one. The sample includes about 30,000 clones, about three quarters of them seen just once. Lymphocytes from graft epithelium and lamina propria were isolated. This material consisted of ileum tissue, taken 98 days after intestinal transplantation. These TCRs come from a human patient who received an intestinal transplant, so some T cells may come from the graft donor.

The chain links TRBV13 to TRBJ2-2; D is unresolved. This CDR3 has 13 amino acids. V dropped 1 base and J dropped 1 base, with 1 base sitting between them. Germline V CDR1 and CDR2: PRHDT, FYEKMQ (reference sequence). DNA of the CDR3: TGTGCCAGCAGCTTAGAGAACACCGGGGAGCTGTTTTTT. Its protein is CASSLENTGELFF. Looking up the rest from reference TRBV13 and TRBJ2-2 gives the full variable domain: AAGVIQSPRHLIKEKRETATLKCYPIPRHDTVYWYQQGPGQDPQFLISFYEKMQSDKGSIPDRFSAQQFSDYHSELNMSSLELGDSALYFCASSLENTGELFFGEGSRLTVL.

The V gene is TRBV2, the J gene TRBJ1-5; 8 bases line up with TRBD1. CDR3 length: 15 residues. J gave up 4 bases and V 5 bases, and 7 bases lay outside the gene matches. The germline V gene encodes CDR1 SNHLY and CDR2 FYNNEI. CDR3 residues: CASSTPDRVNQPQHF. CDR3 DNA: TGTGCCAGCAGTACCCCGGACAGGGTGAATCAGCCCCAGCATTTT.

The rearrangement uses TRBV9 and TRBJ1-1, with unresolved D. The length of the CDR3 is 14 residues. Trimming pared 0 bases from V and 1 base from J, leaving 7 bases between. Germline values: CDR1 SGDLS, CDR2 YYNGEE. CDR3 bases: TGTGCCAGCAGCGTAGATGCGCGGAACACTGAAGCTTTCTTT. It encodes CASSVDARNTEAFF.

V usage is TRBV7-9 and J usage is TRBJ2-4; 7 bases map to TRBD2. Trimming took 5 bases from V and 5 from J; bases not matched to a gene: 12. Germline assignment: CDR1 SEHNR and CDR2 FQNEAQ (reference sequence). This CDR3 is 16 amino acids long. CDR3 protein: CASSPRPSGAENIQYF. The DNA of the CDR3 is TGTGCCAGCAGCCCACGTCCGAGCGGGGCGGAAAACATTCAGTACTTC.

In this sample, this clone turned up once. Other DNA sequences from this sample encode an identical CDR3 as well. The V and J genes are TRBV30 and TRBJ2-1, with 10 positions matching TRBD1. This CDR3 comprises 16 residues. Germline CDR1 reads GTSNPN; CDR2 reads SVGIG (reference sequence). The ends lost 8 bases at V and 4 bases at J; junction bases unmatched: 14. The CDR3: CARVDRGGRGYNEQFF. CDR3 bases: TGTGCCCGGGTGGACAGGGGGGGGCGGGGATACAATGAGCAGTTCTTC.

The chain couples TRBV6-6 to TRBJ2-7; D possibly corresponds to TRBD1 (5 bases). Germline V gives CDR1 MNHNY, CDR2 SVGAGI (reference sequence). The CDR3 loop spans 13 amino acids. V lost 5 bases and J lost 2, with 10 bases in between. CDR3 sequence: CASSDSVTYEQYF. Written as DNA, the CDR3 is TGTGCCAGCAGTGACAGCGTTACCTACGAGCAGTACTTC.

The V gene is TRBV4-1, the J gene TRBJ2-1; D possibly uses TRBD1 or TRBD2 (5 bases each). Per germline, CDR1 MGHRA and CDR2 YSYEKL. This CDR3 spans 14 amino acids. V shed 1 base and J shed 7 bases, with 11 bases lying between them. This chain's CDR3 is CASSQARDGNEQFF. Written as DNA, the CDR3 is TGCGCCAGCAGCCAAGCCAGGGACGGGAATGAGCAGTTCTTC.

This clone was observed a single time. The genes are TRBV7-9 and TRBJ2-4; D is uncertain. V dropped 0 bases and J dropped 0 bases, with 9 bases sitting between them. Germline V lookup: CDR1 SEHNR, CDR2 FQNEAQ (reference sequence). CDR3 size: 16 residues. CDR3 residues: CASSLAGPLAKNIQYF. The CDR3 DNA follows: TGTGCCAGCAGCTTAGCCGGGCCTCTAGCCAAAAACATTCAGTACTTC. The full variable domain, its missing parts supplied by reference TRBV7-9 and TRBJ2-4, is DTGVSQNPRHKITKRGQNVTFRCDPISEHNRLYWYRQTLGQGPEFLTYFQNEAQLEKSRLLSDRFSAERPKGSFSTLEIQRTEQGDSAMYLCASSLAGPLAKNIQYFGAGTRLSVL.

The V gene is TRBV7-6, the J gene TRBJ1-2; D unclear. Trimming shortened V by 3 bases and J by 3 bases, and 14 bases separated the two germline ends. Germline V gene data show CDR1 as SGHVS and CDR2 as FNYEAQ. The CDR3 loop spans 15 amino acids. The CDR3 DNA reads as TGTGCCAGCAGCTTCGGCCCCCCAGACCACTATGGCTACACCTTC. Encoded protein: CASSFGPPDHYGYTF.

The chain is built from TRBV6-5 and TRBJ1-4, with D hard to call. Germline V lookup: CDR1 MNHEY, CDR2 SVGAGI. V lost 9 bases, J lost 8 bases, and 7 bases lay in between. This CDR3 spans 10 amino acids. Here the CDR3 reads CARKGEKLFF. Here the CDR3 DNA reads TGTGCCAGAAAAGGGGAAAAACTGTTTTTT.

This chain uses TRBV6-6 with TRBJ1-1, with D possibly being TRBD1 (5 bases). Trimming stripped 6 bases from V and 2 bases from J, with 10 bases between. Germline CDR1 is MNHNY and CDR2 is SVGAGI (reference sequence). CDR3 length equals 13 residues. CDR3 DNA sequence: TGTGCCAGCAGGCACGGGGACAACACTGAAGCTTTCTTT. Translating gives CASRHGDNTEAFF.

The chain has TRBV7-9 and TRBJ1-5; D unresolved. V was trimmed by 0 bases and J by 4 bases, leaving 7 bases between them. CDR1 is SEHNR, CDR2 FQNEAQ, per germline (reference sequence). The CDR3 has 14 amino acids. CDR3 coding DNA: TGTGCCAGCAGCTTAGCGGCAGCGAATCAGCCCCAGCATTTT. Encoded protein: CASSLAAANQPQHF.

The chain carries TRBV6-7 and TRBJ1-5; D not certain. TRBV6-7 is annotated as an ORF whose role is uncertain. V was clipped by 0 bases and J by 0 bases, with 15 bases between them. CDR3 length: 18 amino acids. CDR3 region: CASSYSQALFYSNQPQHF. CDR3 nucleotides: TGTGCCAGCAGTTACTCGCAGGCGCTGTTTTATAGCAATCAGCCCCAGCATTTT.

CDR3 sequence reads: CASSLGLAAEQFF. CDR3 bases: TGTGCCAGTAGTTTAGGACTAGCGGCTGAGCAGTTCTTC. The chain has TRBV19 and TRBJ2-1; 10 bases fit TRBD2. The CDR3 is made up of 13 amino acids. V gave up 5 bases and J gave up 9 bases; unmatched junction bases: 4. CDR1 is LNHDA, CDR2 SQIVND, per germline (reference sequence). Combining the CDR3 with reference TRBV19 and TRBJ2-1 gives the whole variable domain DGGITQSPKYLFRKEGQNVTLSCEQNLNHDAMYWYRQDPGQGLRLIYYSQIVNDFQKGDIAEGYSVSREKKESFPLTVTSAQKNPTAFYLCASSLGLAAEQFFGPGTRLTVL.

On this clone itself: Other DNA sequences in the sample encode the same CDR3. The genes are TRBV6-5 and TRBJ2-1, with 9 bases aligning to TRBD2. The germline V gene encodes CDR1 MNHEY and CDR2 SVGAGI. The trim removed 2 bases at V and 5 bases at J, leaving 4 bases unmatched. The CDR3 has 15 amino acids. The CDR3 bases are TGTGCCAGCAGTTACGCGGGGGGGCCCAACAATGAGCAGTTCTTC. Amino acids: CASSYAGGPNNEQFF.

This chain connects TRBV19 to TRBJ1-2, with a tentative D call TRBD1 (5 bases). In germline, CDR1 is LNHDA, CDR2 SQIVND (reference sequence). V was shortened by 6 bases and J by 6 bases, with 8 bases between the two germline ends. The CDR3 length is 11 residues. The CDR3 is CASSSGNGYTF. The CDR3 DNA is TGTGCCAGTAGCTCAGGGAATGGCTACACCTTC.

This clone appeared once. The genes are TRBV4-1 and TRBJ2-1; 8 bases fit TRBD2. This CDR3 is 17 amino acids long. Germline CDR1 MGHRA, CDR2 YSYEKL. Losses at the gene ends were 1 base for V and 0 bases for J; bases not matched to a gene: 5. CDR3 sequence reads: CASSQVAGGSSYNEQFF. DNA of the CDR3: TGCGCCAGCAGCCAAGTGGCGGGGGGAAGCTCCTACAATGAGCAGTTCTTC.

V and J are TRBV9 and TRBJ2-3; no clear D. The germline V gene encodes CDR1 SGDLS and CDR2 YYNGEE. Trimming shortened V by 0 bases and J by 1 base, and 12 bases separated the two germline ends. The CDR3 contains 16 residues. Here the CDR3 reads CASSVGPDGGTDTQYF. CDR3 nucleotides: TGTGCCAGCAGCGTAGGGCCCGATGGAGGCACAGATACGCAGTATTTT. The entire variable domain, with the rest obtained from reference TRBV9 and TRBJ2-3, is as follows: DSGVTQTPKHLITATGQRVTLRCSPRSGDLSVYWYQQSLDQGLQFLIQYYNGEERAKGNILERFSAQQFPDLHSELNLSSLELGDSALYFCASSVGPDGGTDTQYFGPGTRLTVL.

This clone was seen only a few times. J is TRBJ2-7 and V is TRBV7-8; TRBD2 matches 8 bases. The J segment lost 1 base and the V segment lost 5 bases, leaving 7 bases of the junction unmatched. From germline, CDR1 is SGHVS and CDR2 FQNEAQ. The CDR3 has 15 residues. CDR3 region: CASSPLGGVSYEQYF. As DNA, the CDR3 is TGTGCCAGCAGCCCCCTCGGGGGGGTATCCTACGAGCAGTACTTC.

This chain connects TRBV18 to TRBJ1-1; weak D call: TRBD1 (5 bases). V shed 3 bases and J shed 1 base, with 12 bases lying between them. The CDR3 is made up of 15 amino acids. From germline, CDR1 is KGHSH and CDR2 LQKENI. The CDR3 DNA reads TGTGCCAGCTCACCCTCGGCGGGGCAGAACACTGAAGCTTTCTTT. Its protein product is CASSPSAGQNTEAFF.

In this sample, this clone turned up a few times. The CDR3 DNA reads TGTGCCAGCAGCCAAGCGGGGGGAGGCAATGAGCAGTTCTTC. Its translation is CASSQAGGGNEQFF. The V and J genes are TRBV7-3 and TRBJ2-1; the match to TRBD2 covers 9 bases. CDR3 length equals 14 residues. The germline V gene has CDR1 SGHTA and CDR2 FQGTGA. J was trimmed by 6 bases and V by 5 bases; bases with no gene match: 5. The full variable domain, its missing parts supplied by reference TRBV7-3 and TRBJ2-1, is GAGVSQTPSNKVTEKGKYVELRCDPISGHTALYWYRQSLGQGPEFLIYFQGTGAADDSGLPNDRFFAVRPEGSVSTLKIQRTERGDSAVYLCASSQAGGGNEQFFGPGTRLTVL.

The chain recombines TRBV10-3 with TRBJ1-5; no firm D call. The CDR3 sequence is 12 residues long. Per the germline V gene, CDR1 is ENHRY and CDR2 is SYGVKD. Trimming cost V 3 bases and J 4 bases, with 4 bases left between them. DNA of the CDR3: TGTGCCATCAGTGATGGGAATCAGCCCCAGCATTTT. It codes for CAISDGNQPQHF.

CDR3 coding DNA: TGTGCCAGCTCCCTGGGCGCTACCGCTAGCACAGATACGCAGTATTTT. Translation gives CASSLGATASTDTQYF. This rearrangement joins TRBV2 to TRBJ2-3; D is unclear. The CDR3 is made up of 16 amino acids. Germline V CDR1 and CDR2: SNHLY, FYNNEI. V lost 8 bases and J lost 0, with 18 bases in between.

The rearrangement uses TRBV10-3 and TRBJ1-2; D possibly corresponds to TRBD1 (6 bases). Germline CDR1 reads ENHRY; CDR2 reads SYGVKD. The CDR3 spans 13 residues. Trimming stripped 2 bases from V and 11 bases from J, with 15 bases between. CDR3 loop: CAISEPLTGMYTF. The CDR3 DNA sequence: TGTGCCATCAGTGAGCCATTAACAGGGATGTACACCTTC.

The chain carries TRBV12-5 and TRBJ2-5; 8 bases map to TRBD2. Germline V CDR1 and CDR2: LGHNT, FRNRAP. CDR3 size: 17 residues. Losses at the gene ends were 5 bases for V and 0 bases for J; bases not matched to a gene: 11. CDR3 DNA: TGTGCTAGTGGTCCAGGACTGAGCGGGAGCAACCAAGAGACCCAGTACTTC. Its translation is CASGPGLSGSNQETQYF. The variable domain in full, completed from reference TRBV12-5 and TRBJ2-5, reads DARVTQTPRHKVTEMGQEVTMRCQPILGHNTVFWYRQTMMQGLELLAYFRNRAPLDDSGMPKDRFSAEMPDATLATLKIQPSEPRDSAVYFCASGPGLSGSNQETQYFGPGTRLLVL.

V and J are TRBV11-2 and TRBJ1-2; D is possibly TRBD1 (6 bases). The CDR3 extends over 15 amino acids. Germline-derived CDR1 and CDR2 are SGHAT and FQNNGV. Between the trimmed V and J ends, which lost 3 bases and 4 bases, there was a span of 15 bases. The CDR3: CASSLSRLGGYGYTF. CDR3 DNA: TGTGCCAGCAGCTTGTCGCGCCTAGGGGGCTATGGCTACACCTTC.

This clone has more than one count but fewer than ten. The V and J genes are TRBV7-9 and TRBJ2-7; D is unclear. Looked up from germline, CDR1 is SEHNR and CDR2 is FQNEAQ (reference sequence). V lost 6 bases, J lost 0 bases, and 6 bases lay in between. The CDR3 runs to 12 residues. The DNA for the CDR3 is TGTGCCAGCAGTCGGACCTCCTACGAGCAGTACTTC. As protein: CASSRTSYEQYF.

The rearrangement links TRBV10-3 to TRBJ2-1; unclear D gene. V shed 0 bases and J shed 2 bases, with 8 bases lying between them. CDR1 is ENHRY and CDR2 is SYGVKD in the germline V gene. CDR3 size: 15 residues. The CDR3 sequence is CAISESLGPYNEQFF. In nucleotides, the CDR3 is TGTGCCATCAGTGAGTCTCTCGGTCCCTACAATGAGCAGTTCTTC.

The gene calls are TRBV4-1 and TRBJ1-4; D might be TRBD1 (6 bases). The V gene lost 4 bases and the J gene lost 3 bases, with 15 bases spanning the gap. The length of the CDR3 is 16 residues. Germline CDR1 reads MGHRA; CDR2 reads YSYEKL. For the CDR3, the DNA is TGCGCCAGCAGCCGGGGGGCGGGGGTCTCTAATGAAAAACTGTTTTTT. Translating it yields CASSRGAGVSNEKLFF.

The V call is TRBV6-1, the J call TRBJ2-4; D call uncertain. This CDR3 comprises 14 residues. V gave up 6 bases and J gave up 0 bases, with 9 bases separating them. Germline V gene sequence: CDR1 MNHNS, CDR2 SASEGT. The CDR3: CASSSTLAKNIQYF. The DNA for the CDR3 is TGTGCCAGCAGCTCGACGCTAGCCAAAAACATTCAGTACTTC.